The 16 T cell receptor beta chains below come from one sample, sequenced in a study of molecular identifiers for immune sequencing clone quantification. MiXCR, run by TCRdb on the PCR reads, gives a single entry per CDR3 protein. The sample includes about 320,000 distinct CDR3 sequences, 20% to 25% of them seen just once. Sequencing was performed on naive CD8+ T cells from blood, with Jurkat cell RNA spiked in. Described subset: FACS-sorted CD8+CD4-CCR7+CD45RA+ naive T cells. All receptors come from a human donor in good health. Some libraries in this study had Jurkat cell RNA spiked in.

CDR3 loop: CASSLVWGDGNEKLFF. The CDR3 nucleotides are TGTGCCAGCAGCTTAGTTTGGGGTGACGGGAATGAAAAACTGTTTTTT. J is TRBJ1-4 and V is TRBV7-9; D remains ambiguous. The CDR3 runs 16 residues. In germline, CDR1 is SEHNR, CDR2 FQNEAQ (reference sequence). Trimming left V 1 base short and J 5 bases short, with 14 bases between.

The count of this clonotype is one. This may stem from a read error, because a much larger clone lies one nucleotide away. CDR3: CASSYSISRDYVNVQFF. For the CDR3, the DNA is TGTGCCAGCAGTTACTCGATAAGTCGGGACTACGTCAATGTGCAGTTCTTC. The V and J genes are TRBV6-5 and TRBJ2-1; 7 bases agree with TRBD2. This CDR3 has 17 residues. Germline assignment: CDR1 MNHEY and CDR2 SVGAGI.

Turning to this clonotype: This could be a read error, since a much larger clone is one nucleotide away. The rearrangement uses TRBV7-9 and TRBJ2-3, with D possibly being TRBD1 (6 bases). The CDR3 spans 17 residues. With 0 bases removed from V and 2 bases from J, the gap between germline ends came to 15 bases. The germline gives CDR1 SEHNR, CDR2 FQNEAQ (reference sequence). CDR3 DNA: TGTGCCAGCAGCTTAGCCGGGACACAGACGAACACAGATACGCAGTATTTT. It specifies CASSLAGTQTNTDTQYF.

For this clonotype: This may be a read error, as it is one base from a much larger clone. The chain is built from TRBV19 and TRBJ2-7, with 9 bases aligning to TRBD1. CDR1 LNHDA and CDR2 SQIVND come from the germline V gene (reference sequence). V shed 1 base and J 5 bases; nucleotides not matched to a gene: 6. The CDR3 covers 15 residues. This chain's CDR3 is CASSIARTGVNEQYF. CDR3 sequence (DNA): TGTGCCAGTAGTATAGCCCGGACAGGGGTCAACGAGCAGTACTTC.

This clonotype was counted at least ten times. The chain combines TRBV5-1 with TRBJ2-7; 9 bases agree with TRBD2. This CDR3 spans 15 amino acids. Germline CDR1 is SGHRS and CDR2 is YFSETQ. The ends lost 4 bases at V and 6 bases at J; junction bases unmatched: 11. CDR3 nucleotide sequence: TGCGCCAGCAGCCCGGAGGCGGGAGGGCCGTCCGAGCAGTACTTC. Amino acid sequence: CASSPEAGGPSEQYF.

This clonotype was seen more than once but under ten times. The genes are TRBV20-1 and TRBJ1-1, with 9 bases aligning to TRBD1. CDR1 and CDR2 from the germline V gene are DFQATT and SNEGSKA (reference sequence). CDR3 length: 15 amino acids. V was clipped by 5 bases and J by 4 bases; unmatched bases: 11. CDR3 sequence: CSADSGTGLFTEAFF. CDR3 coding DNA: TGCAGTGCTGACAGCGGGACAGGGTTGTTCACTGAAGCTTTCTTT.

This clonotype has ten or more counts. The V and J genes are TRBV29-1 and TRBJ2-3; 11 nucleotides agree with TRBD2. The length of the CDR3 is 13 residues. Germline CDR1 reads SQVTM; CDR2 reads ANQGSEA. Losses at the gene ends were 3 bases for V and 5 bases for J; bases not matched to a gene: 1. CDR3 loop: CSVDGTSGDTQYF. The DNA of the CDR3 is TGCAGCGTTGACGGGACTAGCGGAGATACGCAGTATTTT.

Regarding this clonotype: It may be a read error: a sequence one base away is much more abundant. The chain is built from TRBV6-5 and TRBJ2-3; 8 bases align to TRBD1. The J call may be in error: the DNA end matches TRBJ1-5 better. The length of the CDR3 is 18 residues. Germline V lookup: CDR1 MNHEY, CDR2 SVGAGI. The CDR3 DNA reads as TGTGCCAGCAGTTACTCGAGTACGGGGACAGGAGACACAGATACGCAGCATTTT. It translates to CASSYSSTGTGDTDTQHF.

The chain carries TRBV4-2 and TRBJ2-2; the match to TRBD2 covers 7 bases. V gave up 1 base and J gave up 4 bases; unmatched junction bases: 3. This CDR3 comprises 15 residues. The germline V gene has CDR1 LGHNA and CDR2 YNFKEQ. The CDR3: CASSQVAGATGELFF. DNA of the CDR3: TGTGCCAGCAGCCAAGTTGCGGGAGCCACCGGGGAGCTGTTTTTT.

Turning to this clonotype: This may be a read error, as it is one base from a much larger clone. The gene calls are TRBV7-2 and TRBJ1-4; D gene uncertain. CDR3 length: 15 residues. Germline values: CDR1 SGHTA, CDR2 FQGNSA. DNA of the CDR3: TGTGCCAGCAGCTTATGGCTTACGGGAAATGAAGAACTGTTTTTT. Protein product: CASSLWLTGNEELFF.

The table lists this clonotype with many counts. The chain recombines TRBV19 with TRBJ1-2, with D unclear. Trimming took off 5 bases at V and 5 bases at J, with 18 bases between the two ends. The length of the CDR3 is 15 residues. The germline gives CDR1 LNHDA, CDR2 SQIVND (reference sequence). In nucleotides, the CDR3 is TGTGCCAGTAGTCCCTCCACCATCGCGGGGTATGGCTACACCTTC. It encodes CASSPSTIAGYGYTF.

This sequence joins TRBV20-1 and TRBJ2-3; the match to TRBD2 covers 9 bases. The CDR3 has 16 amino acids. V trimming: 1 base; J trimming: 2 bases; junction bases outside the gene matches: 7. Germline-derived CDR1 and CDR2 are DFQATT and SNEGSKA (reference sequence). The CDR3 DNA sequence: TGCAGTGCTAGAGGATCAGCGGGGGGCCCCACAGATACGCAGTATTTT. Its translation: CSARGSAGGPTDTQYF.

With respect to this clonotype: Being one base from a much bigger clone, this may be a read error. This chain uses TRBV5-1 with TRBJ1-1; no firm D call. The V gene lost 0 bases and the J gene lost 3 bases, with 12 bases spanning the gap. The CDR3 totals 15 residues. Per germline, CDR1 SGHRS and CDR2 YFSETQ. The CDR3 spells CASSLDEGRYTEAFF. Written as DNA, the CDR3 is TGCGCCAGCAGCTTGGATGAGGGTAGGTACACTGAAGCTTTCTTT.

The chain has TRBV23-1 and TRBJ2-4; D unclear. TRBV23-1 is treated as an ORF (open reading frame) with a function not yet certain. The CDR3 extends over 12 amino acids. The ends were cut back, 3 bases at V and 9 bases at J, with 9 bases in the middle. The CDR3 region has the DNA TGCGCCAGCAGTCATAAAGGGTGCATTCAGTACTTC. Its protein product is CASSHKGCIQYF.

This clonotype was counted ten times or more. The chain combines TRBV12-3 or TRBV12-4 with TRBJ2-1; TRBD2 matches at 13 bases. The CDR3 contains 16 residues. V dropped 6 bases and J dropped 12; count of bases not matched to a gene: 14. CDR3 amino acids: CASSLTGGLAGSGQFF. CDR3 DNA: TGTGCCAGCAGCCTGACGGGGGGACTAGCGGGATCTGGGCAGTTCTTC.

In its sample, this clonotype was seen many times. V is TRBV12-5 and J is TRBJ2-1, with TRBD1 matching over 8 bases. Germline V gene lookup returns CDR1 LGHNT and CDR2 FRNRAP. The CDR3 extends over 17 amino acids. V was clipped by 2 bases and J by 4 bases; unmatched bases: 10. CDR3 sequence reads: CASGLTTGTGIYNEQFF. The CDR3 nucleotides are TGTGCTAGTGGTTTGACGACCGGGACAGGTATATACAATGAGCAGTTCTTC.